The rows below give T cell receptor beta chains drawn from one sample of a study of shared clonotypes between healthy human individuals. The data were produced by immunoSEQ multiplex PCR, yet TCRdb's version contains in-frame clones alone and is incomplete. The data contain a few million clones, roughly nine tenths of them singletons. What was sequenced was naive CD4+ T cells sorted from blood. These receptors were collected from a man between 18 and 35 years old in good health. CDR3s include the opening cysteine and the closing phenylalanine or tryptophan. Fields, in order: J gene, D gene, clone size, V gene, CDR3 DNA, CDR3 protein. D genes are given only for firm matches. Part of the rows lack a size; the others show once, few, many or a class for expanded clones.

>TRBJ1-1|TRBD1|.|TRBV19
TGTGCCAGTAGTACCTACAGGGGAAAGAACACTGAAGCTTTCTTT
CASSTYRGKNTEAFF
>TRBJ2-7|TRBD2|.|TRBV7-2
TGTGCCAGCAGCCAGATGGGGTCTAGCGGGGACTACGAGCAGTACTTC
CASSQMGSSGDYEQYF
>TRBJ1-1|.|once|TRBV19
TGTGCCAGTAGTATAGGGCCTCGGGGTAGTGAAGCTTTCTTT
CASSIGPRGSEAFF
>TRBJ1-2|.|.|TRBV5-1
TGCGCCAGCAGCTTTAGCAGCAATAACTATGGCTACACCTTC
CASSFSSNNYGYTF
>TRBJ1-3|.|.|TRBV11-2
TGTGCCAGCAGCCCGGAGGGGGGGCAAGCTGGAAACACCATATATTTT
CASSPEGGQAGNTIYF
>TRBJ2-1|TRBD2|.|TRBV4-2
TGTGCCAGCAGCCAAGCACTAGCGGGGGACAATGAGCAGTTCTTC
CASSQALAGDNEQFF
>TRBJ2-5|.|once|TRBV5-4
TGTGCCAGCAGCTTGGGGACCATCCAAGAGACCCAGTACTTC
CASSLGTIQETQYF
>TRBJ2-3|TRBD2|.|TRBV30
TGTGCCTGGAGGAGATTCCGGGGGGGCACAGATACGCAGTATTTT
CAWRRFRGGTDTQYF
>TRBJ1-1|.|.|TRBV6-1
TGTGCCAGCAGTCACTTGGCGGAAACTGAAGCTTTCTTT
CASSHLAETEAFF
>TRBJ2-1|.|.|TRBV7-2
TGTGCCAGCAGCTTATATACTATGGGGGAGCAGTTCTTC
CASSLYTMGEQFF
>TRBJ2-3|TRBD2|.|TRBV18
TGTGCCAGCTCACTTTCAGCGGGGGGGATCGATACGCAGTATTTT
CASSLSAGGIDTQYF
>TRBJ2-7|.|.|TRBV5-1
TGCGCCAGCAGCGGCCGGGGGGCCCCCGGCGAGCAGTACTTC
CASSGRGAPGEQYF
>TRBJ2-3|.|.|TRBV10-3
TGTGCCACCTGGCAACGGGCGATAGGGACAGATACGCAGTATTTT
CATWQRAIGTDTQYF
>TRBJ2-7|TRBD2|.|TRBV15
TGTGCCACCAGCAGACTAGCGGGAGGGGGATACGAGCAGTACTTC
CATSRLAGGGYEQYF
>TRBJ2-7|TRBD1|.|TRBV28
TGTGCCAGCAGTGGGACAGGGCGGTACGAGCAGTACTTC
CASSGTGRYEQYF
>TRBJ2-2|.|.|TRBV5-1
TGCGCCAGCAGTGACGGCTTGGTAGGCGGGGAGCTGTTTTTT
CASSDGLVGGELFF
>TRBJ2-1|TRBD2|.|TRBV2
TGTGCCAGCACCAAATGGCGGGAGTGGTTCGATGAGCAGTTCTTC
CASTKWREWFDEQFF
>TRBJ1-4|.|.|TRBV6-1
TGTGCCAGCAGTGAGGGACCAACTAATGAAAAACTGTTTTTT
CASSEGPTNEKLFF